This T cell receptor (beta chain) derives from a study of shared clonotypes between healthy human individuals. Study findings and constraints: Generation probabilities were higher for clonotypes shared across all four sorted-subset donors than for unshared ones.

Turning to this clone: Its antigen is as yet unknown. The sample carries other DNA sequences with the same CDR3.

Repertoires were generated with immunoSEQ multiplex PCR, while TCRdb's copy carries only in-frame clones and drops some. The data hold about 1.1 million clones, with 70% to 80% observed a single time. There are 12 residues in the CDR3. Germline CDR1 is SGHTA and CDR2 is FQGTGA. V was clipped by 4 bases and J by 3 bases, with 5 bases between them. J is TRBJ2-3 and V is TRBV7-3; D uncertain. The TCR originated in a young man in good health. Some clones in this sample may be carry-over from other donors' samples. What was sequenced was memory CD4+ T cells from PBMCs. The subset: CD45RA-negative fraction. Here the CDR3 reads CASSSSTDTQYF. For the CDR3, the DNA is TGTGCCAGCAGCTCATCGACAGATACGCAGTATTTT.